A single T cell receptor (beta chain) is shown here with its context. The data originate from a study of blood T cell repertoires in COVID-19. Study context: Researchers got acute and convalescent COVID-19 samples from the United States, Italy and Spain. PBMCs, B-cell-depleted T cells, or T cells were the source of the cDNA or gDNA that made up the material.

As originally analysed: How many nucleated cells were present was estimated from reference gene primer amplification. The table came from immunoSEQ multiplex PCR; TCRdb's copy has only in-frame clones and leaves some out. V, J and clone size derive from that table, while D and trimming were established from the DNA sequence. The table lists 250,000 to 300,000 clones, around 89% of them singletons, with around 4.4% in the top ten. The CDR3 has 11 residues. The gene calls are TRBV21-1 and TRBJ2-5; the D call in the table, TRBD2, was not verified against the DNA. TRBV21-1 is annotated as a pseudogene. The receptor's source is a man aged 40-55 years with acute or convalescent COVID-19. Sequencing used peripheral blood. The CDR3 sequence: CASSKGGTQYF. CDR3 sequence (DNA): TGTGCCAGCAGCAAGGGGGGGACCCAGTACTTC.